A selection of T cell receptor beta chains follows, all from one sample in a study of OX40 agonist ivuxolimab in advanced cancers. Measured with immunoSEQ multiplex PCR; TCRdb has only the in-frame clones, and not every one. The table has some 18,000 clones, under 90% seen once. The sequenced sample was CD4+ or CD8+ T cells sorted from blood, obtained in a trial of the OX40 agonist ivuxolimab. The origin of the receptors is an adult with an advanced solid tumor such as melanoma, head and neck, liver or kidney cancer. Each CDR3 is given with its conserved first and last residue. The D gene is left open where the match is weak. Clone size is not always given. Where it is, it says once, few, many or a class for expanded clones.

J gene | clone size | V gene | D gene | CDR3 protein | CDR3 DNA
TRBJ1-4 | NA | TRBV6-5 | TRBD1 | CASSKQGARNEKLFF | TGTGCCAGCAGTAAACAGGGGGCGCGGAATGAAAAACTGTTTTTT
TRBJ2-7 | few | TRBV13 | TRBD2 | CASSLLAGNYEQYF | TGTGCCAGCAGCTTACTAGCGGGAAACTACGAGCAGTACTTC
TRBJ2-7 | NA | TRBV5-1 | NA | CASSLAGEQYF | TGCGCCAGCAGCTTGGCAGGCGAGCAGTACTTC
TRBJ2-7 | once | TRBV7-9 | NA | CASSLNGRRYEQYF | TGTGCCAGCAGCTTAAACGGAAGACGCTACGAGCAGTACTTC
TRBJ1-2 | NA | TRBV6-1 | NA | CASSTGGDYGYTF | TGTGCCAGCAGCACGGGAGGCGACTATGGCTACACCTTC
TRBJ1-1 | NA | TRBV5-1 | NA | CASSLSGTEAFF | TGCGCCAGCAGCTTATCTGGGACTGAAGCTTTCTTT
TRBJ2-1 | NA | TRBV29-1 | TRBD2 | CSVEMMGGTSGVREQFF | TGCAGCGTTGAAATGATGGGAGGGACTAGCGGCGTACGTGAGCAGTTCTTC
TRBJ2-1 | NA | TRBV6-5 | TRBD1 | CASGQQGSSYNEQFF | TGTGCCAGCGGACAACAGGGGAGCTCCTACAATGAGCAGTTCTTC
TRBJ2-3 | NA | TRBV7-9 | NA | CASSFFVDTQYF | TGTGCCAGCAGCTTTTTTGTGGATACGCAGTATTTT
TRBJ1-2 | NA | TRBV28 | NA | CASSLSGRANGYTF | TGTGCCAGCAGTTTATCGGGCAGAGCGAATGGCTACACCTTC
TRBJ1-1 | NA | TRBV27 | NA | CASSLYALESMTFF | TGTGCCAGCAGTTTGTACGCATTGGAGTCTATGACTTTCTTT